A selection of T cell receptor beta chains follows, all from one sample in a study of blood T cell repertoires in COVID-19. Profiling relied on immunoSEQ multiplex PCR, and the TCRdb table lists in-frame clones only, not all of them. Among 260,000 or so clones listed, 85% were seen once. The sequencing input was PBMCs or T cells enriched from blood (not recorded which). The origin of the receptors is a woman aged 45-65 years who had recovered from COVID-19. Both conserved end residues are part of each CDR3. D genes are given only for firm matches. Only part of the rows carry a size: once, few, many, or a class if the clone is expanded.

D gene: TRBD1
V gene: TRBV7-2
clone size: once
J gene: TRBJ2-7
CDR3 protein: CASRQRQGLSYEQYF
CDR3 DNA: TGTGCCAGCAGACAAAGACAGGGCCTCTCCTACGAGCAGTACTTC

D gene: TRBD2
V gene: TRBV6-1
clone size: -
J gene: TRBJ2-3
CDR3 protein: CASSVVGSGGPTDTQYF
CDR3 DNA: TGTGCCAGCAGTGTGGTGGGTAGCGGGGGGCCCACAGATACGCAGTATTTT

D gene: -
V gene: TRBV10-1
clone size: once
J gene: TRBJ2-3
CDR3 protein: CARASESTDTQYF
CDR3 DNA: TGCGCCAGGGCTAGCGAAAGCACAGATACGCAGTATTTT

D gene: TRBD2
V gene: TRBV7-9
clone size: -
J gene: TRBJ2-2
CDR3 protein: CASSFGHSRGDGELFF
CDR3 DNA: TGTGCCAGCAGCTTCGGTCATTCCCGGGGGGACGGGGAGCTGTTTTTT

D gene: -
V gene: TRBV2
clone size: -
J gene: TRBJ1-2
CDR3 protein: CASSDSGRESYGYTF
CDR3 DNA: TGTGCCAGCAGTGACTCCGGGAGGGAGTCGTATGGCTACACCTTC

D gene: TRBD2
V gene: TRBV5-1
clone size: few
J gene: TRBJ2-2
CDR3 protein: CASSLGLAGGLAAGELFF
CDR3 DNA: TGCGCCAGCAGCTTGGGACTAGCGGGAGGGCTGGCCGCCGGGGAGCTGTTTTTT

D gene: TRBD1
V gene: TRBV4-1
clone size: -
J gene: TRBJ2-1
CDR3 protein: CASSQAPRGQGAYNEQFF
CDR3 DNA: TGCGCCAGCAGCCAAGCCCCCCGCGGACAGGGGGCGTACAATGAGCAGTTCTTC

D gene: TRBD1
V gene: TRBV5-1
clone size: -
J gene: TRBJ1-3
CDR3 protein: CASSLGGQGKGNTIYF
CDR3 DNA: TGCGCCAGCAGCTTGGGCGGACAGGGCAAAGGAAACACCATATATTTT

D gene: TRBD1
V gene: TRBV7-9
clone size: -
J gene: TRBJ1-6
CDR3 protein: CASSTGQGVSPLHF
CDR3 DNA: TGTGCCAGCAGCACGGGACAGGGGGTCTCACCCCTCCACTTT

D gene: TRBD1
V gene: TRBV5-1
clone size: -
J gene: TRBJ1-2
CDR3 protein: CASSLTGTGCGGPYGYTF
CDR3 DNA: TGCGCCAGCAGCTTGACGGGGACAGGGTGCGGGGGGCCCTATGGCTACACCTTC

D gene: -
V gene: TRBV6-5
clone size: -
J gene: TRBJ2-1
CDR3 protein: CASSYAGNSYNEQFF
CDR3 DNA: TGTGCCAGCAGTTACGCGGGGAACTCCTACAATGAGCAGTTCTTC

D gene: -
V gene: TRBV4-1
clone size: -
J gene: TRBJ2-3
CDR3 protein: CASSQTQGEDTQYF
CDR3 DNA: TGCGCCAGCAGCCAAACACAGGGCGAGGATACGCAGTATTTT

D gene: -
V gene: TRBV5-1
clone size: -
J gene: TRBJ2-7
CDR3 protein: CASSPNRAPTIYEQYF
CDR3 DNA: TGCGCCAGCAGCCCCAACAGGGCCCCTACTATCTACGAGCAGTACTTC

D gene: -
V gene: TRBV18
clone size: -
J gene: TRBJ2-7
CDR3 protein: CASSPLPGTYEQYF
CDR3 DNA: TGTGCCAGCTCACCACTTCCAGGGACCTACGAGCAGTACTTC

D gene: TRBD2
V gene: TRBV4-2
clone size: -
J gene: TRBJ2-1
CDR3 protein: CASSQGLAGVMSEQFF
CDR3 DNA: TGTGCCAGCAGCCAGGGACTAGCGGGGGTGATGTCTGAGCAGTTCTTC

D gene: -
V gene: TRBV5-1
clone size: -
J gene: TRBJ1-5
CDR3 protein: CASSLDSRNQPQHF
CDR3 DNA: TGCGCCAGCAGCCTGGACAGCCGCAATCAGCCCCAGCATTTT

D gene: TRBD1
V gene: TRBV24-1
clone size: -
J gene: TRBJ2-5
CDR3 protein: CATSDLGQGGETQYF
CDR3 DNA: TGTGCCACCAGTGATTTGGGACAGGGCGGAGAGACCCAGTACTTC